This TCR beta chain was observed in a study of T cells in Graves' hyperthyroidism and ophthalmopathy. RNA transcripts provided the source from which TCR beta CDR3 regions were amplified. Carried out on the TCR CDR3, a first-round RT-PCR used the HTBI primer set. TCRdb ran MiXCR on the multiplex PCR reads and lists one entry per CDR3 protein. The sample contains hundreds of thousands of distinct CDR3 sequences, roughly 46% of which appear only once. CDR1 and CDR2 from the germline V gene are DFQATT and SNEGSKA (reference sequence). V was cut by 3 bases and J by 1 base, with 12 bases left in between. The CDR3 covers 14 residues.

The sequencing sample was made of peripheral blood or thyroid tissue (not recorded which). This chain links TRBV20-1 with TRBJ1-1, with D maybe TRBD1 (6 bases). The receptor's source is an adult man with Graves' disease, either hyperthyroidism or ophthalmopathy (not recorded which). Written as DNA, the CDR3 is TGCAGTGCTAGGGCAGGGGTAGCGAACACTGAAGCTTTCTTT. It encodes CSARAGVANTEAFF.